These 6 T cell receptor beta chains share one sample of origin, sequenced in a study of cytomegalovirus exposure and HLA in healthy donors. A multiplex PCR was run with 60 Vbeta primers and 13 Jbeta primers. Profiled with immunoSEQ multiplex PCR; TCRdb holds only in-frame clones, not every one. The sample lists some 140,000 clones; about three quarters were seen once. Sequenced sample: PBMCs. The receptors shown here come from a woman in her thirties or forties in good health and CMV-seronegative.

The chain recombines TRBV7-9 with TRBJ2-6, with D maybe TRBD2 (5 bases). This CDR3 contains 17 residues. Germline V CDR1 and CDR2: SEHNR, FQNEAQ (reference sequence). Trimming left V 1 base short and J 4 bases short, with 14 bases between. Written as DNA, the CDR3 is TGTGCCAGCAGCTTAGGGATGGCAGCGGCCGGGGCCAACGTCCTGACTTTC. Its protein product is CASSLGMAAAGANVLTF.

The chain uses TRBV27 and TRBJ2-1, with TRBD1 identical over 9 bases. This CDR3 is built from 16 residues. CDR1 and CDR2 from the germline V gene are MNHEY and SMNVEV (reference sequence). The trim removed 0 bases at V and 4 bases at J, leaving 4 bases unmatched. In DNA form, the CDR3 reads TGTGCCAGCAGTTTATCCAGGACAGGGGCTTACAATGAGCAGTTCTTC. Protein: CASSLSRTGAYNEQFF.

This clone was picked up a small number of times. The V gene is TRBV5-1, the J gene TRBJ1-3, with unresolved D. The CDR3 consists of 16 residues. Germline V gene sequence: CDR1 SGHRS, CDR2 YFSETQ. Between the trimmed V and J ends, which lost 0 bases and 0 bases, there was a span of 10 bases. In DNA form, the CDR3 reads TGCGCCAGCAGCTTGGAGACGGGTGTCTCTGGAAACACCATATATTTT. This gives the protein CASSLETGVSGNTIYF.

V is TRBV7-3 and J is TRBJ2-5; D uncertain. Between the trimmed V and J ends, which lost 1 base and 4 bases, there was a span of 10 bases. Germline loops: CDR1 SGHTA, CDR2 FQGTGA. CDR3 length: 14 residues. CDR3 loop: CASSLNSIGETQYF. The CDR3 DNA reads TGTGCCAGCAGCTTAAACAGCATCGGAGAGACCCAGTACTTC.

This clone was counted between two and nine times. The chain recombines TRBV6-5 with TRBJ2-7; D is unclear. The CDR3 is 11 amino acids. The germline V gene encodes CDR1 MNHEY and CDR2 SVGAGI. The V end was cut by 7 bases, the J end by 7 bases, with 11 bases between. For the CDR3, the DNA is TGTGCCAGCACCAAGCGATGGGAGCAGTACTTC. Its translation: CASTKRWEQYF.

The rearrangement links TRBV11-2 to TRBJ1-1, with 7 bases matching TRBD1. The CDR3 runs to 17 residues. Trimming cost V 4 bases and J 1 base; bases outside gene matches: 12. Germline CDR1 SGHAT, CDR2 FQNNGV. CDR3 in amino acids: CASSSGTATGWNTEAFF. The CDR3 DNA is TGTGCCAGCAGCTCCGGGACAGCCACTGGATGGAACACTGAAGCTTTCTTT. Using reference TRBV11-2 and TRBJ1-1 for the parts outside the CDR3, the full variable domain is EAGVAQSPRYKIIEKRQSVAFWCNPISGHATLYWYQQILGQGPKLLIQFQNNGVVDDSQLPKDRFSAERLKGVDSTLKIQPAKLEDSAVYLCASSSGTATGWNTEAFFGQGTRLTVV.